The 28 T cell receptor beta chains listed next were all sequenced from one sample in a study of shared clonotypes between healthy human individuals. Assay: immunoSEQ multiplex PCR; the TCRdb copy retains only in-frame clones and omits some. In the table there are under 80,000 clones, about 65% of which are singletons. Sequenced sample: memory CD8+ T cells sorted from blood. The sample's subset: CD45RO+ cells pooled with CCR7-negative TemRA cells. The receptors stem from a man aged 25-45 years in good health.

This clone has only a few counts. The chain employs TRBV7-8 and TRBJ2-5; 10 bases map to TRBD2. V lost 5 bases to trimming and J lost 5 bases; unmatched junction nucleotides: 14. Germline lookup yields CDR1 SGHVS and CDR2 FQNEAQ. This CDR3 contains 17 residues. CDR3 sequence: CASSPNRGLAYGETQYF. Written as DNA, the CDR3 is TGTGCCAGCAGCCCAAATAGGGGACTAGCGTATGGGGAGACCCAGTACTTC.

J is TRBJ2-7 and V is TRBV5-5, with D tentatively TRBD1 (7 bases). CDR1 SGHKS and CDR2 YYEKEE come from the germline V gene (reference sequence). V lost 1 base to trimming and J lost 1 base, with 15 bases between them. The CDR3 consists of 16 residues. CDR3 sequence reads: CASSLLLQGGSYEQYF. The CDR3 DNA follows: TGTGCCAGCAGCTTGCTTCTTCAGGGGGGATCCTACGAGCAGTACTTC.

The CDR3 loop is CASSPGTGNQPQHF. The CDR3 nucleotides are TGTGCCAGTAGTCCTGGGACAGGAAATCAGCCCCAGCATTTT. The rearrangement links TRBV19 to TRBJ1-5; TRBD1 agrees at 8 bases. Germline CDR1 and CDR2: LNHDA and SQIVND (reference sequence). J was trimmed by 4 bases and V by 5 bases; bases with no gene match: 4. The CDR3 extends over 14 amino acids.

The chain joins TRBV28 to TRBJ2-1, with unresolved D. The CDR3 extends over 13 amino acids. V was shortened by 6 bases and J by 7 bases, with 13 bases between the two germline ends. The V gene's germline CDR1 is MDHEN and CDR2 SYDVKM. The chain's CDR3 is CASSVTMGNEQFF. The DNA for the CDR3 is TGTGCCAGCAGCGTAACGATGGGGAATGAGCAGTTCTTC.

V usage is TRBV19 and J usage is TRBJ1-5, with unresolved D. The CDR3 spans 16 residues. CDR1 and CDR2 from the germline V gene are LNHDA and SQIVND (reference sequence). V was clipped by 1 base and J by 4 bases, with 14 bases between them. The DNA of the CDR3 is TGTGCCAGTAGTATAGGCCACGACGTTAGGAATCAGCCCCAGCATTTT. Its protein is CASSIGHDVRNQPQHF.

The chain employs TRBV21-1 and TRBJ2-7; the D call TRBD2 from the table was never checked on the DNA. TRBV21-1 is reported as a pseudogene. The CDR3 extends over 15 amino acids. The CDR3 sequence is CASSKGGAATYEQYF. The CDR3, as DNA: TGTGCCAGCAGCAAGGGGGGGGCCGCAACCTACGAGCAGTACTTC.

This clone was seen only a few times. The chain has TRBV4-1 and TRBJ1-1; D gene ambiguous. The CDR3 covers 15 residues. V gave up 4 bases and J gave up 2 bases, with 14 bases separating them. Germline values: CDR1 MGHRA, CDR2 YSYEKL. In DNA, the CDR3 is TGCGCCAGCAGCCTCCTAATCGGCCCAAACACTGAAGCTTTCTTT. As protein: CASSLLIGPNTEAFF.

Here the CDR3 DNA reads TGTGCCAGCGCCTCGACAGGGCCTTTCAATGAGCAGTTCTTC. Residues: CASASTGPFNEQFF. The rearrangement joins TRBV27 to TRBJ2-1; 7 positions match TRBD1. V shed 8 bases, J shed 6 bases, and the junction held 10 bases outside the gene matches. Germline lookup yields CDR1 MNHEY and CDR2 SMNVEV (reference sequence). The CDR3 has 14 amino acids.

Within the sample, this clone is medium-sized. The V gene is TRBV15, the J gene TRBJ2-3; 8 positions match TRBD2. CDR3 size: 14 residues. Trimming cost V 6 bases and J 2 bases; bases outside gene matches: 4. Germline V gives CDR1 LNHNV, CDR2 YYDKDF (reference sequence). CDR3 residues: CATSGGRITDTQYF. In nucleotides, the CDR3 is TGTGCCACCAGTGGCGGGAGGATCACAGATACGCAGTATTTT.

The rearrangement joins TRBV6-6 to TRBJ2-3, with 12 nucleotides matching TRBD2. The CDR3 spans 15 residues. Germline assignment: CDR1 MNHNY and CDR2 SVGAGI (reference sequence). V lost 6 bases and J lost 6; bases outside the gene matches: 7. CDR3 DNA sequence: TGTGCCAGCAGGCCCGGGACTAGCGGGTGGGATACGCAGTATTTT. Translating it yields CASRPGTSGWDTQYF.

The chain employs TRBV10-3 and TRBJ2-1, with D perhaps TRBD1 (6 bases). This CDR3 has 16 amino acids. V was clipped by 6 bases and J by 0 bases, with 15 bases between them. CDR1 and CDR2 (germline): ENHRY, SYGVKD. The CDR3 DNA sequence: TGTGCCATCAGGGAAAACACAGGGCTCTCCTACAATGAGCAGTTCTTC. As protein: CAIRENTGLSYNEQFF.

This chain connects TRBV18 to TRBJ2-2; D possibly corresponds to TRBD2 (6 bases). This CDR3 has 18 amino acids. Germline V gene data show CDR1 as KGHSH and CDR2 as LQKENI. V lost 2 bases, J lost 1 base, and 17 bases lay in between. The CDR3 sequence: CASSPLRSGTQNTGELFF. In DNA form, the CDR3 reads TGTGCCAGCTCACCATTAAGGTCCGGGACTCAGAACACCGGGGAGCTGTTTTTT.

The chain joins TRBV4-3 to TRBJ2-7; 10 positions agree with TRBD2. Trimming cost V 3 bases and J 2 bases; bases outside gene matches: 10. Looked up from germline, CDR1 is LGHNA and CDR2 is YSLEER. CDR3 length: 17 amino acids. DNA for the CDR3: TGCGCCAGCAGCCACCTCGCTGGAGGGACTAGCGCCTACGAGCAGTACTTC. It encodes CASSHLAGGTSAYEQYF.

The rearrangement uses TRBV9 and TRBJ2-5; the match to TRBD2 covers 9 bases. The J segment lost 1 base and the V segment lost 4 bases, leaving 8 bases of the junction unmatched. The CDR3 sequence is 16 residues long. Germline V gene sequence: CDR1 SGDLS, CDR2 YYNGEE. The CDR3 reads CASSPTSGFIQETQYF. In DNA form, the CDR3 reads TGTGCCAGCAGCCCTACTAGCGGGTTTATCCAAGAGACCCAGTACTTC.

This clone showed up just once. The CDR3 coding sequence is TGTGCCAGCAGCCGGGGCCCATCCTACGAGCAGTACTTC. Its translation: CASSRGPSYEQYF. The chain couples TRBV7-8 to TRBJ2-7, with D possibly being TRBD1 or TRBD2 (5 bases each). Per germline, CDR1 SGHVS and CDR2 FQNEAQ. The CDR3 sequence is 13 residues long. V lost 5 bases to trimming and J lost 1 base, with 9 bases between them.

The rearrangement uses TRBV27 and TRBJ2-7; D is perhaps TRBD1 (5 bases). Germline CDR1 and CDR2: MNHEY and SMNVEV (reference sequence). The CDR3 sequence is 12 residues long. V was cut by 7 bases and J by 5 bases, with 12 bases left in between. As DNA, the CDR3 is TGTGCCAGCACCTCCTGGGGCAACGAGCAGTACTTC. Its translation: CASTSWGNEQYF.

J is TRBJ2-7 and V is TRBV5-1, with D maybe TRBD1 (5 bases). V was shortened by 4 bases and J by 4 bases, with 9 bases between the two germline ends. Germline lookup yields CDR1 SGHRS and CDR2 YFSETQ. The CDR3 length is 12 residues. The CDR3 loop is CASSTDSYEQYF. The CDR3 nucleotides are TGCGCCAGCAGCACTGACAGTTACGAGCAGTACTTC.

This clone occurred many times. The V gene is TRBV6-5, the J gene TRBJ2-6; D not resolved. The CDR3 is 15 residues long. The V end was cut by 2 bases, the J end by 0 bases, with 5 bases between. Germline CDR1 MNHEY, CDR2 SVGAGI. The CDR3 loop is CASSYKNSGANVLTF. In DNA, the CDR3 is TGTGCCAGCAGTTACAAGAACTCTGGGGCCAACGTCCTGACTTTC.

The rearrangement joins TRBV10-2 to TRBJ2-7; D uncertain. Germline CDR1 reads WSHSY; CDR2 reads SAAADI. The V and J ends lost 2 bases and 2 bases respectively, with 7 bases between them. The CDR3 has 13 residues. The CDR3 sequence: CASSEPSPYEQYF. As DNA, the CDR3 is TGCGCCAGCAGTGAGCCATCACCCTACGAGCAGTACTTC.

The chain links TRBV6-5 to TRBJ1-1; D remains ambiguous. Germline V gene data show CDR1 as MNHEY and CDR2 as SVGAGI. Trimming left V 5 bases short and J 8 bases short, with 12 bases between. This CDR3 is built from 12 residues. CDR3 sequence reads: CASSNDRREAFF. For the CDR3, the DNA is TGTGCCAGCAGTAATGACCGAAGGGAAGCTTTCTTT.

V usage is TRBV6-5 and J usage is TRBJ1-5; TRBD1 aligns across 7 bases. Germline V CDR1 and CDR2: MNHEY, SVGAGI. The CDR3 length is 13 residues. Trimming removed 4 bases from V and 9 bases from J; junction bases left unmatched: 6. This chain's CDR3 is CASSSGTARPQHF. The CDR3 DNA reads as TGTGCCAGCAGTTCTGGGACAGCTCGGCCCCAGCATTTT.

This chain connects TRBV4-2 to TRBJ2-7; 7 positions match TRBD1. This CDR3 region has 17 residues. From germline, CDR1 is LGHNA and CDR2 YNFKEQ. V lost 0 bases and J lost 1; bases outside the gene matches: 9. The CDR3 is CASSQDLSDRVSYEQYF. CDR3 nucleotides: TGTGCCAGCAGCCAAGACCTTTCAGACAGGGTATCCTACGAGCAGTACTTC.

This clone was seen a handful of times. The V gene is TRBV25-1, the J gene TRBJ1-5; no clear D gene. V gave up 8 bases and J gave up 0 bases, with 11 bases separating them. Germline CDR1 MGHDK, CDR2 SYGVNS. The CDR3 has 14 residues. DNA of the CDR3: TGTGCCAGCGGGAGGTACGATAGCAATCAGCCCCAGCATTTT. It is translated as CASGRYDSNQPQHF.

This clone appeared once. J is TRBJ2-2 and V is TRBV27; unclear D gene. Germline lookup yields CDR1 MNHEY and CDR2 SMNVEV (reference sequence). The CDR3 is 14 amino acids. The V and J ends lost 3 bases and 5 bases respectively, with 10 bases between them. CDR3 sequence: CASSLVFGTGELFF. The DNA for the CDR3 is TGTGCCAGCAGTTTGGTTTTCGGGACCGGGGAGCTGTTTTTT.

With respect to this clone: It is likely a read error: a sequence one base away is far more abundant. The gene calls are TRBV4-3 and TRBJ2-1; no clear D gene. Germline V gene sequence: CDR1 LGHNA, CDR2 YSLEER. V was cut by 5 bases and J by 6 bases, with 20 bases left in between. The CDR3 covers 16 residues. CDR3 protein: CASSLGYARSGNEQFF. The CDR3 DNA sequence: TGCGCCAGCAGCTTGGGGTACGCCAGGTCTGGCAATGAGCAGTTCTTC.

The rearrangement uses TRBV4-3 and TRBJ1-2; 7 bases map to TRBD1. V gave up 0 bases and J gave up 2 bases; unmatched junction bases: 0. The germline V gene encodes CDR1 LGHNA and CDR2 YSLEER. The CDR3 sequence is 14 residues long. The CDR3 protein is CASSQETGNYGYTF. CDR3 DNA sequence: TGCGCCAGCAGCCAAGAGACAGGGAACTATGGCTACACCTTC.

The chain joins TRBV18 to TRBJ2-7; 9 nucleotides match TRBD2. Germline CDR1 and CDR2: KGHSH and LQKENI. The junction had 9 bases not matched to a gene; V was cut back by 3 bases and J by 0 bases. The CDR3 covers 17 residues. The CDR3: CASSPGTSGRLSYEQYF. The CDR3 DNA reads as TGTGCCAGCTCACCGGGCACTAGCGGGCGTCTCTCCTACGAGCAGTACTTC.

V and J are TRBV30 and TRBJ1-1; possible D gene TRBD1, 6 bases. V was pared by 5 bases and J by 4 bases, with 11 bases between. The CDR3 length is 12 residues. In germline, CDR1 is GTSNPN, CDR2 SVGIG (reference sequence). CDR3 loop: CAWLGGATEAFF. CDR3 DNA sequence: TGTGCCTGGTTAGGGGGGGCCACTGAAGCTTTCTTT.